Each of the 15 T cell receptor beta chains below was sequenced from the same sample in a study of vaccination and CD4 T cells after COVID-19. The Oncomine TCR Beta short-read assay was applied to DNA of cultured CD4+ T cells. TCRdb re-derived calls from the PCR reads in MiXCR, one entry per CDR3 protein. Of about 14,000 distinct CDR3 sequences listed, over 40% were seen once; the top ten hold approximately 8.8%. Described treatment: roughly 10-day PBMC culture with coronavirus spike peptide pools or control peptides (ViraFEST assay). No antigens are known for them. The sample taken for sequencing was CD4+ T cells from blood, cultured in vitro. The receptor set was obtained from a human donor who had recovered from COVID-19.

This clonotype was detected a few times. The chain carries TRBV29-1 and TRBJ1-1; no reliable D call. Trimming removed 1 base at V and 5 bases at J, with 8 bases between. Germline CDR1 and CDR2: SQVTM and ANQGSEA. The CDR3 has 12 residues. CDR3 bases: TGCAGCGTTGAAGCTGGTTTGACTGAAGCTTTCTTT. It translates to CSVEAGLTEAFF.

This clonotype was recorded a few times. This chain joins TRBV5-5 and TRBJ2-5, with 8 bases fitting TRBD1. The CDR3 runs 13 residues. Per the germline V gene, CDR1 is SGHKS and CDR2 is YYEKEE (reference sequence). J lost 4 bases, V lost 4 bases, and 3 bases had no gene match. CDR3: CASSLTGAETQYF. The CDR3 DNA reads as TGTGCCAGCAGCCTGACAGGGGCAGAGACCCAGTACTTC. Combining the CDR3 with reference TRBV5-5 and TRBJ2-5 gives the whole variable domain DAGVTQSPTHLIKTRGQQVTLRCSPISGHKSVSWYQQVLGQGPQFIFQYYEKEERGRGNFPDRFSARQFPNYSSELNVNALLLGDSALYLCASSLTGAETQYFGPGTRLLVL.

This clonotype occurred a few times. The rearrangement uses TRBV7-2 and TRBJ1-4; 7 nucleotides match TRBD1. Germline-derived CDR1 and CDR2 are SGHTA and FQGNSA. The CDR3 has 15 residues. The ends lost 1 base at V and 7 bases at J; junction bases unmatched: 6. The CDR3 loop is CASSLEPGGGEKLFF. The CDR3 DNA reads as TGTGCCAGCAGCTTAGAACCAGGGGGGGGTGAAAAACTGTTTTTT.

The CDR3 DNA is TGCGCCAGCAGCTTGTTGGGGGAGGGCCGCAATGAGCAGTTCTTC. Translating it yields CASSLLGEGRNEQFF. This chain uses TRBV5-1 with TRBJ2-1, with TRBD2 matching 7 bases. This CDR3 has 15 residues. CDR1 and CDR2 from the germline V gene are SGHRS and YFSETQ. Trimming at V came to 1 base and at J to 6 bases, leaving 7 bases not matched to a gene.

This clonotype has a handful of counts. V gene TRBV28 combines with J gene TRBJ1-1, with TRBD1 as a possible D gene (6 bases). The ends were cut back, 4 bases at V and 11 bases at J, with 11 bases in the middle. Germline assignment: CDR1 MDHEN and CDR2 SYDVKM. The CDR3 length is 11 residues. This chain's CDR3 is CASSSQGLAFF. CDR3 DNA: TGTGCCAGCAGTTCCCAGGGGCTGGCTTTCTTT.

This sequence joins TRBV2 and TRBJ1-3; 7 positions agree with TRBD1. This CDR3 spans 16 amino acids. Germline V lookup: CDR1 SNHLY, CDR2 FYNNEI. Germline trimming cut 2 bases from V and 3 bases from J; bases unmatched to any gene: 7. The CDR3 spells CASSELVGQDGNTIYF. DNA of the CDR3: TGTGCCAGCAGTGAATTGGTCGGACAGGATGGAAACACCATATATTTT.

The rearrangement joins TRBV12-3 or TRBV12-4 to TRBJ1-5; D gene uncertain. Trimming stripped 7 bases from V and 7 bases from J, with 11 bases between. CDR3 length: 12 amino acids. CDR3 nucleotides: TGTGCCAGCACCCTGGGCCTCCAGCCCCAGCATTTT. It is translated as CASTLGLQPQHF.

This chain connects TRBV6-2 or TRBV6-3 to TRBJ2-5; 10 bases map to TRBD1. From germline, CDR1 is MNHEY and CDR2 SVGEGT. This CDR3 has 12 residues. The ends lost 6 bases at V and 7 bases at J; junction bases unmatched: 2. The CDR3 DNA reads TGTGCCAGCAGGACAGGGGGCGCGACCCAGTACTTC. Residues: CASRTGGATQYF.

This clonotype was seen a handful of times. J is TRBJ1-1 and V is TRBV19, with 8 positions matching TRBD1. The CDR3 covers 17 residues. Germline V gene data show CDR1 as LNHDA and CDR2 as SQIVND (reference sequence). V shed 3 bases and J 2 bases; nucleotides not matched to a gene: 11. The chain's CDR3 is CASSIRQGQDGNTEAFF. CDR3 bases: TGTGCCAGTAGTATTCGACAGGGGCAGGACGGAAACACTGAAGCTTTCTTT.

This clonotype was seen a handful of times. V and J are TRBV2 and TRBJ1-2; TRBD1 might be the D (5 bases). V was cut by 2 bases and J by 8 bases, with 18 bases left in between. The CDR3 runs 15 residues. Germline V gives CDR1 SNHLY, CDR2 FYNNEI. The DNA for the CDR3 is TGTGCCAGCAGTGAATGGGGGACCCGAGCCTTCGGCTACACCTTC. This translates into CASSEWGTRAFGYTF.

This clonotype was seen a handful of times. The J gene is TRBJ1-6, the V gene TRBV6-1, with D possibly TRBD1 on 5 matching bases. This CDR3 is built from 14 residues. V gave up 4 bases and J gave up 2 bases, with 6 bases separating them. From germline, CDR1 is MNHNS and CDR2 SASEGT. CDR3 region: CASSAGPYNSPLHF. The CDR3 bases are TGTGCCAGCAGTGCAGGGCCCTATAATTCACCCCTCCACTTT.

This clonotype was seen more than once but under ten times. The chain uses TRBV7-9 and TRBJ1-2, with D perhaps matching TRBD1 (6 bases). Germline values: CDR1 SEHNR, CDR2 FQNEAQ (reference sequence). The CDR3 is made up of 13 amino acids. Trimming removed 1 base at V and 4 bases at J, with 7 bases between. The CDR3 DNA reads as TGTGCCAGCAGCTTAGAGGACAGCTATGGCTACACCTTC. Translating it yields CASSLEDSYGYTF.

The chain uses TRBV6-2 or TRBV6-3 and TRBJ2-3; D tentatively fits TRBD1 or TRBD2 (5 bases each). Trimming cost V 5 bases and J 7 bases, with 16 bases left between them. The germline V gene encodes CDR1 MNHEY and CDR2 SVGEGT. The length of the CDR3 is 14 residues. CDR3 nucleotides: TGTGCCAGCAGTCCCAGCGGTCGGGGACATACGCAGTATTTT. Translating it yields CASSPSGRGHTQYF.

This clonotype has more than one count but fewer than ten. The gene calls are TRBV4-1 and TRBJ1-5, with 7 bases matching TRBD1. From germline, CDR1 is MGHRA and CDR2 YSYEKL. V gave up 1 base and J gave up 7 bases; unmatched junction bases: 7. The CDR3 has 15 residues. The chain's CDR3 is CASSQVEGGRQPQHF. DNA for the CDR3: TGCGCCAGCAGCCAAGTTGAAGGGGGCAGACAGCCCCAGCATTTT.

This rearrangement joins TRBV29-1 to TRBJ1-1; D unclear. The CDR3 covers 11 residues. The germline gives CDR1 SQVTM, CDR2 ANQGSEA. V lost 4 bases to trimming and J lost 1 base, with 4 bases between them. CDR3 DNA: TGCAGCGTTGGCCAGAACACTGAAGCTTTCTTT. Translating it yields CSVGQNTEAFF.